The 2 T cell receptor beta chains listed next were all sequenced from one sample in a study of cytomegalovirus exposure and HLA in healthy donors. The PCR had 60 Vbeta and 13 Jbeta primers. Sequencing was performed with immunoSEQ multiplex PCR; in TCRdb, only in-frame clones are kept and a portion is missing. The sample has tens of thousands of clones, and its top ten clones hold 3% to 4%. Material: PBMCs. Receptors were obtained from a woman aged 25 to 39 in good health and CMV-seropositive.

The chain employs TRBV29-1 and TRBJ1-5, with a tentative D call TRBD1 (6 bases). Trimming took off 8 bases at V and 6 bases at J, with 20 bases between the two ends. Germline CDR1 SQVTM, CDR2 ANQGSEA. CDR3 length: 14 amino acids. The DNA of the CDR3 is TGCAGCACCCAAAACAGGGTAGGGGGTCAGCCCCAGCATTTT. Amino acid sequence: CSTQNRVGGQPQHF.

V and J are TRBV29-1 and TRBJ2-5; 9 nucleotides align to TRBD1. The tail of the sequence fits TRBJ2-7 better, so the J call may be wrong. Germline lookup yields CDR1 SQVTM and CDR2 ANQGSEA. The CDR3 covers 14 residues. CDR3 residues: CSVESRDRDYEQYF. In DNA form, the CDR3 reads TGCAGCGTTGAATCCCGGGACAGGGACTACGAGCAGTACTTC.